One sample yielded the 20 T cell receptor beta chains listed below, sequenced in a study of T cell responses to AZD1222 COVID-19 vaccine. The repertoire was sequenced with immunoSEQ multiplex PCR; TCRdb's copy has only in-frame clones and lacks some. The sample has some 84,000 clones; approximately 88% are singletons. The specimen was peripheral blood, collected on day 0 of AZD1222 vaccination. The receptors derive from an adult in good health.

This chain connects TRBV11-2 to TRBJ1-2; D remains ambiguous. Germline-derived CDR1 and CDR2 are SGHAT and FQNNGV. V was clipped by 5 bases and J by 5 bases, with 15 bases between them. The CDR3 loop spans 14 amino acids. The CDR3 DNA follows: TGTGCCAGCAGCGCGCCCGGCAGGAGGTATGGCTACACCTTC. Its translation is CASSAPGRRYGYTF.

The CDR3 DNA is TGTGCCAGCAGTGTGGGGACAGGCGTCTACAATGAGCAGTTCTTC. Its protein is CASSVGTGVYNEQFF. This chain joins TRBV2 and TRBJ2-1, with TRBD1 matching 8 bases. The CDR3 runs to 15 residues. V shed 4 bases, J shed 3 bases, and the junction held 5 bases outside the gene matches. The germline V gene has CDR1 SNHLY and CDR2 FYNNEI.

The gene calls are TRBV5-5 and TRBJ1-2; 8 nucleotides agree with TRBD1. Germline CDR1 is SGHKS and CDR2 is YYEKEE (reference sequence). CDR3 size: 13 residues. J lost 1 base, V lost 5 bases, and 1 base had no gene match. CDR3 DNA: TGTGCCAGCAGGACAGGGGTTAACTATGGCTACACCTTC. Encoded protein: CASRTGVNYGYTF.

CDR3 nucleotides: TGTGCCAGCTCCCTAGGACAGGGGAAATACGAGCAGTACTTC. Translating it yields CASSLGQGKYEQYF. This chain joins TRBV2 and TRBJ2-7; 9 nucleotides line up with TRBD1. Unmatched junction bases numbered 9, after V lost 8 bases and J lost 4 bases. Germline CDR1 and CDR2: SNHLY and FYNNEI. The CDR3 totals 14 residues.

The chain has TRBV5-1 and TRBJ2-3; 9 nucleotides match TRBD2. This CDR3 has 17 amino acids. Looked up from germline, CDR1 is SGHRS and CDR2 is YFSETQ. V lost 0 bases, J lost 2 bases, and 7 bases stayed unmatched. DNA of the CDR3: TGCGCCAGCAGCTTGGAAGTTAGACTAGCGGTCACAGATACGCAGTATTTT. Translating it yields CASSLEVRLAVTDTQYF.

V and J are TRBV7-3 and TRBJ2-5, with 7 nucleotides matching TRBD1. The CDR3 length is 15 residues. Germline V CDR1 and CDR2: SGHTA, FQGTGA. After removal of 5 bases from V and 4 bases from J, the junction contained 10 bases not matched to a gene. The CDR3 DNA follows: TGTGCCAGCAGCCGTGGGACAGTAGTTGGAGAGACCCAGTACTTC. Translating gives CASSRGTVVGETQYF. The full variable domain, in which reference TRBV7-3 and TRBJ2-5 provide the parts outside the CDR3, is GAGVSQTPSNKVTEKGKYVELRCDPISGHTALYWYRQSLGQGPEFLIYFQGTGAADDSGLPNDRFFAVRPEGSVSTLKIQRTERGDSAVYLCASSRGTVVGETQYFGPGTRLLVL.

This clone was picked up a small number of times. The chain has TRBV3-1 (or the pseudogene TRBV3-2) and TRBJ1-6; D ambiguous. Trimming cost V 0 bases and J 9 bases, with 9 bases left between them. The CDR3 is made up of 14 amino acids. Looked up from germline, CDR1 is LGHDT and CDR2 is YNNKEL (reference sequence). DNA of the CDR3: TGTGCCAGCAGCCAAGAACGCGGTTTTTCACCCCTCCACTTT. Amino acids: CASSQERGFSPLHF.

The CDR3 nucleotides read TGTGCCAGCAGCCAAGCCGGCAGTAGGTATGGCTACACCTTC. Protein: CASSQAGSRYGYTF. The chain combines TRBV14 with TRBJ1-2; no clear D gene. The CDR3 runs 14 residues. The V and J ends lost 1 base and 5 bases respectively, with 11 bases between them. Per the germline V gene, CDR1 is SGHDN and CDR2 is FVKESK.

A remark on this clone: The junction does not match germline at one end; this may be a read error. As DNA, the CDR3 is TGTGCCAGCTCACCAAAAAAGGGAACCACCATATATTTT. Translation gives CASSPKKGTTIYF. The chain recombines TRBV18 with TRBJ1-3, with no clear D. CDR1 is KGHSH and CDR2 is LQKENI in the germline V gene. CDR3 length: 13 residues.

This chain links TRBV18 with TRBJ2-3; TRBD2 matches 7 bases. CDR1 KGHSH and CDR2 LQKENI come from the germline V gene. V was clipped by 6 bases and J by 5 bases; unmatched bases: 8. The CDR3 length is 14 residues. This CDR3 reads CASSGGTLGDTQYF. The CDR3 DNA reads TGTGCCAGCTCGGGAGGGACCCTGGGAGATACGCAGTATTTT.

In its sample, this clone was seen once. The chain joins TRBV20-1 to TRBJ2-7, with a tentative D call TRBD2 (6 bases). The CDR3 length is 13 residues. Trimming removed 3 bases at V and 4 bases at J, with 13 bases between. The germline V gene has CDR1 DFQATT and CDR2 SNEGSKA (reference sequence). CDR3 loop: CSASSGGEYEQYF. The CDR3 DNA is TGCAGTGCTAGTTCGGGCGGGGAATACGAGCAGTACTTC.

The chain joins TRBV3-1 (or the pseudogene TRBV3-2) to TRBJ2-7; 9 bases align to TRBD2. Germline CDR1 reads LGHDT; CDR2 reads YNNKEL (reference sequence). The CDR3 has 15 residues. V lost 0 bases to trimming and J lost 7 bases; unmatched junction nucleotides: 7. CDR3 DNA sequence: TGTGCCAGCAGCCAAGATTACCCTAGCGGGACTGAGCAGTACTTC. Encoded protein: CASSQDYPSGTEQYF.

As DNA, the CDR3 is TGTGCCAGCAGTCCCTCGGTCAGGGGTACTGAAGCTTTCTTT. It encodes CASSPSVRGTEAFF. This sequence joins TRBV6-6 and TRBJ1-1, with D maybe TRBD1 (6 bases). The V end was cut by 5 bases, the J end by 5 bases, with 15 bases between. Germline loops: CDR1 MNHNY, CDR2 SVGAGI (reference sequence). The CDR3 runs to 14 residues.

The chain joins TRBV3-1 (or the pseudogene TRBV3-2) to TRBJ2-2; TRBD1 matches at 12 bases. The germline CDR1 and CDR2 sequences are LGHDT and YNNKEL (reference sequence). There are 15 residues in the CDR3. V gave up 8 bases and J gave up 4 bases; unmatched junction bases: 5. The CDR3 DNA reads as TGTGCCAGCGTAGGGACAGGGGGCTCCACCGGGGAGCTGTTTTTT. It specifies CASVGTGGSTGELFF.

The V call is TRBV18, the J call TRBJ1-1, with TRBD1 matching over 8 bases. In germline, CDR1 is KGHSH, CDR2 LQKENI. V shed 0 bases, J shed 4 bases, and the junction held 7 bases outside the gene matches. This CDR3 contains 16 residues. The CDR3 loop is CASSPPVGQGGTEAFF. CDR3 nucleotides: TGTGCCAGCTCACCACCGGTTGGACAGGGCGGCACTGAAGCTTTCTTT.

This clone came up once. The chain couples TRBV15 to TRBJ2-7; TRBD2 matches at 10 bases. V trimming: 1 base; J trimming: 6 bases; junction bases outside the gene matches: 9. Germline V gene data show CDR1 as LNHNV and CDR2 as YYDKDF (reference sequence). The CDR3 is made up of 16 amino acids. CDR3 coding DNA: TGTGCCACCAGCAGAGTTAGGACTAGCGGAACGGGCGAGCAGTACTTC. It encodes CATSRVRTSGTGEQYF.

The chain couples TRBV12-3 or TRBV12-4 to TRBJ1-1; a weak D match, TRBD1 (5 bases). Trimming removed 5 bases at V and 4 bases at J, with 8 bases between. This CDR3 has 12 residues. The CDR3 region is CASSGGTTEAFF. DNA of the CDR3: TGTGCCAGCAGTGGAGGGACCACTGAAGCTTTCTTT.

The chain carries TRBV9 and TRBJ2-7; maybe TRBD2 (6 bases). CDR3 length: 13 amino acids. Trimming shortened V by 4 bases and J by 1 base, and 9 bases separated the two germline ends. Looked up from germline, CDR1 is SGDLS and CDR2 is YYNGEE. The DNA of the CDR3 is TGTGCCAGCAGCCCCGGGGGATCCTACGAGCAGTACTTC. It codes for CASSPGGSYEQYF.

This clone was seen a handful of times. The rearrangement uses TRBV18 and TRBJ2-7; 7 positions match TRBD1. Germline V CDR1 and CDR2: KGHSH, LQKENI. This CDR3 has 18 residues. The ends lost 6 bases at V and 3 bases at J; junction bases unmatched: 20. The CDR3 reads CASSPPLSSGGKVYEQYF. Here the CDR3 DNA reads TGTGCCAGCTCGCCCCCCTTGTCGTCAGGGGGTAAGGTCTACGAGCAGTACTTC.

Regarding this clone: Other DNA sequences from this sample encode an identical CDR3 as well. This rearrangement joins TRBV18 to TRBJ1-5, with D perhaps TRBD1 (5 bases). The germline V gene encodes CDR1 KGHSH and CDR2 LQKENI. This CDR3 comprises 15 residues. Trimming left V 0 bases short and J 0 bases short, with 6 bases between. This chain's CDR3 is CASSPPGTSNQPQHF. CDR3 coding DNA: TGTGCCAGCTCACCACCCGGGACTAGCAATCAGCCCCAGCATTTT. Drawing the rest from reference TRBV18 and TRBJ1-5, the complete variable domain is NAGVMQNPRHLVRRRGQEARLRCSPMKGHSHVYWYRQLPEEGLKFMVYLQKENIIDESGMPKERFSAEFPKEGPSILRIQQVVRGDSAAYFCASSPPGTSNQPQHFGDGTRLSIL.